This TCR beta chain derives from a study of blood T cell repertoires in COVID-19. How the authors handled the data: Amplification with reference gene primers provided the estimates of nucleated cell counts. TCRdb's table, derived via immunoSEQ multiplex PCR, lists solely in-frame clones and lacks some. That table supplies the V and J calls and clone size; D and trimming were determined from the DNA. The sample has 220,000 or so clones, around 90% seen once. This CDR3 contains 13 residues. V gave up 4 bases and J gave up 3 bases; unmatched junction bases: 0. The germline CDR1 and CDR2 sequences are SEHNR and FQNEAQ (reference sequence).

Sequencing input: PBMCs or T cells enriched from blood (not recorded which). This clonotype was obtained from a man aged 25 to 45 who had been exposed to COVID-19. The V gene is TRBV7-9, the J gene TRBJ1-1; 9 nucleotides line up with TRBD1. CDR3 sequence: CASSWTGDTEAFF. The CDR3 region has the DNA TGTGCCAGCAGCTGGACAGGGGACACTGAAGCTTTCTTT.